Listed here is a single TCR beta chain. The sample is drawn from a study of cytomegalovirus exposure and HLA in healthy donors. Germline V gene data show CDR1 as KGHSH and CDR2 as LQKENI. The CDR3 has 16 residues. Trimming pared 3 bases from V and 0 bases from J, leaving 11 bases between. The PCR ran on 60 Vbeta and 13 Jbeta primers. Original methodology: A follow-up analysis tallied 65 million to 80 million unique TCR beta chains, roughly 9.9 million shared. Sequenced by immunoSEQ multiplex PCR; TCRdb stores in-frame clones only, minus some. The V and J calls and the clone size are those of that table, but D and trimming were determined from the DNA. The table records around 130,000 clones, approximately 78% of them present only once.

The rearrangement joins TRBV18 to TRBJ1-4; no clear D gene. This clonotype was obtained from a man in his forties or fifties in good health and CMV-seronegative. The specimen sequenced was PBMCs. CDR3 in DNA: TGTGCCAGCTCACCCGGGTTGCATGCAACTAATGAAAAACTGTTTTTT. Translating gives CASSPGLHATNEKLFF.